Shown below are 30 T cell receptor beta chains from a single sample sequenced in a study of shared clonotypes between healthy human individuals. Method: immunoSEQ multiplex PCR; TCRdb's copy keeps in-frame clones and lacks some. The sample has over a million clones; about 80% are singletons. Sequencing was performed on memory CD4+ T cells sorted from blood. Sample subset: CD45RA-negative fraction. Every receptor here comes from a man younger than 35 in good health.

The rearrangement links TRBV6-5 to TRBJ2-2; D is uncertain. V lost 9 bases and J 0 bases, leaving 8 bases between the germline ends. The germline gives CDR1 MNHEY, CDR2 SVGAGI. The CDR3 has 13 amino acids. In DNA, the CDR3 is TGTGCCAGTAAAAATACGAACACCGGGGAGCTGTTTTTT. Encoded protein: CASKNTNTGELFF.

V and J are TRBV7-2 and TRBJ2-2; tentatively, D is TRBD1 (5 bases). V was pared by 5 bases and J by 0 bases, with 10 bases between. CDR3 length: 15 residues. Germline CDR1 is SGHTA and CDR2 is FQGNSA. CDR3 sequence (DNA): TGTGCCAGCAGCCATGACAGTACGAACACCGGGGAGCTGTTTTTT. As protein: CASSHDSTNTGELFF. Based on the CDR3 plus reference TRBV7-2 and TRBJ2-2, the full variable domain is GAGVSQSPSNKVTEKGKDVELRCDPISGHTALYWYRQSLGQGLEFLIYFQGNSAPDKSGLPSDRFSAERTGGSVSTLTIQRTQQEDSAVYLCASSHDSTNTGELFFGEGSRLTVL.

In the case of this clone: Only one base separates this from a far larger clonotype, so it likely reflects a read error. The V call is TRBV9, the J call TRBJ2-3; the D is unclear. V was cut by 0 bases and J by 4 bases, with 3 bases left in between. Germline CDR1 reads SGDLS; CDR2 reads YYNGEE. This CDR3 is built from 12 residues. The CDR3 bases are TGTGCCAGCAGCGTAGGGTCAGATACGCAGTATTTT. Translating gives CASSVGSDTQYF.

This CDR3 is CASSSTGRVVTNPKTNQPQHF. The CDR3 DNA reads TGTGCCAGCAGTTCCACAGGGAGGGTAGTCACAAACCCTAAAACGAATCAGCCCCAGCATTTT. J is TRBJ1-5 and V is TRBV27, with a possible D match to TRBD1 (6 bases). The CDR3 sequence is 21 residues long. Trimming cost V 4 bases and J 4 bases, with 32 bases left between them. Germline values: CDR1 MNHEY, CDR2 SMNVEV (reference sequence).

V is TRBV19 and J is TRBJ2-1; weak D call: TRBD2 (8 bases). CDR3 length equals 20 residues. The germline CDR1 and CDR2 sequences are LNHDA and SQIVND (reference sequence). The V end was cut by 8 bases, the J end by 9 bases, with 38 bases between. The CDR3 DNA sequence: TGTGCCAGTGGACCCTTGAACAGGGGAATAGCGGGAAGTTCTTCGGGTGAGCAGTTCTTC. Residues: CASGPLNRGIAGSSSGEQFF.

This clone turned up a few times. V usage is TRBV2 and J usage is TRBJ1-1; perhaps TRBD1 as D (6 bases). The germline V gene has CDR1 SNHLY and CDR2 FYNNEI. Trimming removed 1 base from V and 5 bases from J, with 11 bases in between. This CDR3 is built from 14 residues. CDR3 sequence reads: CASSEGGQGTEAFF. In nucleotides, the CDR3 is TGTGCCAGCAGTGAAGGCGGGCAGGGGACTGAAGCTTTCTTT. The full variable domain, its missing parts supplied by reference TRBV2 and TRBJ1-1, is EPEVTQTPSHQVTQMGQEVILRCVPISNHLYFYWYRQILGQKVEFLVSFYNNEISEKSEIFDDQFSVERPDGSNFTLKIRSTKLEDSAMYFCASSEGGQGTEAFFGQGTRLTVV.

The CDR3 loop is CASSTGQGVGNTIYF. The CDR3 DNA is TGTGCCAGCAGCACTGGACAGGGGGTTGGAAACACCATATATTTT. J is TRBJ1-3 and V is TRBV7-9, with 10 bases matching TRBD1. The CDR3 contains 15 residues. Germline V gives CDR1 SEHNR, CDR2 FQNEAQ (reference sequence). Unmatched junction bases numbered 4, after V lost 5 bases and J lost 3 bases.

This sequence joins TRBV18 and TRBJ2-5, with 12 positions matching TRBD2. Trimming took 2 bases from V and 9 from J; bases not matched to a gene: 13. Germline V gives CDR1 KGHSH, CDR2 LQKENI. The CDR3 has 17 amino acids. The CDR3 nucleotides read TGTGCCAGCTCACCAGGACTAGCGGGAAGAGGGGCTGGGGCCCAGTACTTC. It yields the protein CASSPGLAGRGAGAQYF.

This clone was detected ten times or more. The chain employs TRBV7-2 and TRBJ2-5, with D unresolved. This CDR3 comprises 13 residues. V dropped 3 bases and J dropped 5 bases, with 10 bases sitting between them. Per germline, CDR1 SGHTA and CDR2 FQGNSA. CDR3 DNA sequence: TGTGCCAGCAGCTTTAGTCCCACGGAGACCCAGTACTTC. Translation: CASSFSPTETQYF.

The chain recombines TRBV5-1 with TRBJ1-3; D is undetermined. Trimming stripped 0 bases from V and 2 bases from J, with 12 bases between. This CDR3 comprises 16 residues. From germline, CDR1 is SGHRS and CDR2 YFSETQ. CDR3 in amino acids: CASSLAGRAAGNTIYF. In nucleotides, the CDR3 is TGCGCCAGCAGCTTGGCCGGGAGGGCAGCTGGAAACACCATATATTTT.

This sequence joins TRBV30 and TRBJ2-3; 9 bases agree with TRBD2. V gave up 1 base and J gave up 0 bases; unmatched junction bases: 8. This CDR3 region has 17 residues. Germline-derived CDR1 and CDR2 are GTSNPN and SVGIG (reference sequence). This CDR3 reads CAWSGRGGSLSTDTQYF. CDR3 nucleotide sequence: TGTGCCTGGAGTGGGCGGGGGGGCTCCCTTAGCACAGATACGCAGTATTTT. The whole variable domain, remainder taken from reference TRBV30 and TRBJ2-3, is SQTIHQWPATLVQPVGSPLSLECTVEGTSNPNLYWYRQAAGRGLQLLFYSVGIGQISSEVPQNLSASRPQDRQFILSSKKLLLSDSGFYLCAWSGRGGSLSTDTQYFGPGTRLTVL.

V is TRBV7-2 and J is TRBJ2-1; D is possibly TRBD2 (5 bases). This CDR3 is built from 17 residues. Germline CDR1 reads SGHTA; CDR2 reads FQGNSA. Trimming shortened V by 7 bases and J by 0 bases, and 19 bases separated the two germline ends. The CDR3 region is CASITGVSRSSYNEQFF. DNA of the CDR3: TGTGCCAGCATAACCGGGGTTTCGAGAAGCTCCTACAATGAGCAGTTCTTC. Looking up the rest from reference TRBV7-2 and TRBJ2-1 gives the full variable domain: GAGVSQSPSNKVTEKGKDVELRCDPISGHTALYWYRQSLGQGLEFLIYFQGNSAPDKSGLPSDRFSAERTGGSVSTLTIQRTQQEDSAVYLCASITGVSRSSYNEQFFGPGTRLTVL.

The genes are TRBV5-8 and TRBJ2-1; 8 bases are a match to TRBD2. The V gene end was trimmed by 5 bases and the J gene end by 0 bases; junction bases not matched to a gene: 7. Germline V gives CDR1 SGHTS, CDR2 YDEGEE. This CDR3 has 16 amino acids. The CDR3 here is CASRVGSGSSYNEQFF. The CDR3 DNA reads TGTGCCAGCAGGGTGGGGAGCGGGAGCTCCTACAATGAGCAGTTCTTC. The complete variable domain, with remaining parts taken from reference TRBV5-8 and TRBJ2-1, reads EAGVTQSPTHLIKTRGQQATLRCSPISGHTSVYWYQQALGLGLQFLLWYDEGEERNRGNFPPRFSGRQFPNYSSELNVNALELEDSALYLCASRVGSGSSYNEQFFGPGTRLTVL.

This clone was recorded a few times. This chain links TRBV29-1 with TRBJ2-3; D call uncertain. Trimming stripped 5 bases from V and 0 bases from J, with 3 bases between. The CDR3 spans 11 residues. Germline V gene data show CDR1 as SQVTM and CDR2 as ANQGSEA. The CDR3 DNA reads TGCAGCGTTTCTAGCACAGATACGCAGTATTTT. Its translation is CSVSSTDTQYF.

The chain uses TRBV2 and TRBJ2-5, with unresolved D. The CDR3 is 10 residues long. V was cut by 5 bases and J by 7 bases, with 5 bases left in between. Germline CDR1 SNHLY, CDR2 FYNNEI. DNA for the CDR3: TGTGCCAGCAGTATGGGGACCCAGTACTTC. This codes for CASSMGTQYF.

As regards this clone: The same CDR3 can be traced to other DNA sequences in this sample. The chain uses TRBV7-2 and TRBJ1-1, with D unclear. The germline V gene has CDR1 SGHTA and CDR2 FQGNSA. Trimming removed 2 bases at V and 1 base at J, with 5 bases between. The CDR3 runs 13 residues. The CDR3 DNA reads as TGTGCCAGCAGCTTACGGCAGAACACTGAAGCTTTCTTT. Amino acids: CASSLRQNTEAFF.

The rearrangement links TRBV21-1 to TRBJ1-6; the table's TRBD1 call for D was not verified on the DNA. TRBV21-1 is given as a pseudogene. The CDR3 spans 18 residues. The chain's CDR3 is CASSSPIGALSYNSPLHF. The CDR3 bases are TGTGCCAGCAGCAGCCCGATTGGGGCCCTCTCCTATAATTCACCCCTCCACTTT.

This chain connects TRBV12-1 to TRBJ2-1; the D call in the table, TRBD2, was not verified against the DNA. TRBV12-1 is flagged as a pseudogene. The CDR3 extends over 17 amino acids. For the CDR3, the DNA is TGTGCCAGCAGCCCGGCCGGGACTAGCGAAACATACAATGAGCAGTTCTTC. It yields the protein CASSPAGTSETYNEQFF.

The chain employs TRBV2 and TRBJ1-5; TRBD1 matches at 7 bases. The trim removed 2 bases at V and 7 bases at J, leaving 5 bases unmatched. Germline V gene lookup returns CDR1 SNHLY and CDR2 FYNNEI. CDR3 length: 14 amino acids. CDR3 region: CASSETTGKQPQHF. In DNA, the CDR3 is TGTGCCAGCAGTGAAACGACAGGGAAGCAGCCCCAGCATTTT.

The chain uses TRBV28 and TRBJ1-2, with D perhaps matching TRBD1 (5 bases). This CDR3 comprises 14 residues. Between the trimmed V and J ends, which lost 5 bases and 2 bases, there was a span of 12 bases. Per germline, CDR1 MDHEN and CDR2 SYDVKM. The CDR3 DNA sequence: TGTGCCAGCAGTCTAGGGACGGAAAACTATGGCTACACCTTC. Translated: CASSLGTENYGYTF.

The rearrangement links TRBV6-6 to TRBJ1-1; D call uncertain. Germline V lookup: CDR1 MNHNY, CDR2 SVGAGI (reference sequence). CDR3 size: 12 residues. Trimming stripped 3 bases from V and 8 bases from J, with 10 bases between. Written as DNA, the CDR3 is TGTGCCAGCAGTTATGACGGGAACGAAGCTTTCTTT. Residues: CASSYDGNEAFF.

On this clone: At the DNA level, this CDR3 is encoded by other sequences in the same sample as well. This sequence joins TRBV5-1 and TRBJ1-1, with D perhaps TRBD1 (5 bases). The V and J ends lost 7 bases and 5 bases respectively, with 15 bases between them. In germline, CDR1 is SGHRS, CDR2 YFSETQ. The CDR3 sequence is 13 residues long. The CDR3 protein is CASSFPGGTEAFF. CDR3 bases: TGCGCCAGCTCTTTTCCGGGGGGAACTGAAGCTTTCTTT.

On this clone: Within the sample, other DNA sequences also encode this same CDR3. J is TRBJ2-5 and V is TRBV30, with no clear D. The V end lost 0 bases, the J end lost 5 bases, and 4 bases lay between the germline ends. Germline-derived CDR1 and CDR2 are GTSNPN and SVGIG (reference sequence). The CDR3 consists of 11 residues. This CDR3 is CAWSVGETQYF. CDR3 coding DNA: TGTGCCTGGAGTGTTGGTGAGACCCAGTACTTC. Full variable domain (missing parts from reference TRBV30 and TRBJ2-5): SQTIHQWPATLVQPVGSPLSLECTVEGTSNPNLYWYRQAAGRGLQLLFYSVGIGQISSEVPQNLSASRPQDRQFILSSKKLLLSDSGFYLCAWSVGETQYFGPGTRLLVL.

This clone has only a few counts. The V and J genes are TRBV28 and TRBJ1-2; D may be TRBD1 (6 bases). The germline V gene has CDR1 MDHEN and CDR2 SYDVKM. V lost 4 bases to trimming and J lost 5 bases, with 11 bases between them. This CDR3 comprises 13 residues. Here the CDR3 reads CASSSQGWYGYTF. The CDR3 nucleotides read TGTGCCAGCAGTTCACAGGGTTGGTATGGCTACACCTTC.

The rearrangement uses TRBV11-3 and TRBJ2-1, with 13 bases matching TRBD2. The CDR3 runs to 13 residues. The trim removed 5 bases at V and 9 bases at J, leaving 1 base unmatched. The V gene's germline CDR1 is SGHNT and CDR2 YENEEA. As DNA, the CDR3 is TGTGCCAGCAGCGGACTAGCGGGAGCTGAGCAGTTCTTC. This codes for CASSGLAGAEQFF.

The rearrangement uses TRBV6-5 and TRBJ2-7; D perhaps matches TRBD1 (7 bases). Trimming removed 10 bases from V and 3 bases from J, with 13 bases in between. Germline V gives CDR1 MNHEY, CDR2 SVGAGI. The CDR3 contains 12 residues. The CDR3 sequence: CATTGRRYEQYF. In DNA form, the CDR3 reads TGTGCCACGACAGGGAGGCGCTACGAGCAGTACTTC.

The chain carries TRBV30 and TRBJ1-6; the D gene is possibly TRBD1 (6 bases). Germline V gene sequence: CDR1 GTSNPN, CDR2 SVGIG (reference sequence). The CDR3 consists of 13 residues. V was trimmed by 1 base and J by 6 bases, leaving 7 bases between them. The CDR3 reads CAWSEQGNSPLHF. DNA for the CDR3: TGTGCCTGGAGTGAACAGGGTAATTCACCCCTCCACTTT.

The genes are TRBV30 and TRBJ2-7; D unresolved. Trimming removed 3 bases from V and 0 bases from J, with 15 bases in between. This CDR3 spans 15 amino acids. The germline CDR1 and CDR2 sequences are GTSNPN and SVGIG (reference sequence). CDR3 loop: CAWRTPGVSSYEQYF. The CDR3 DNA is TGTGCCTGGAGAACGCCAGGCGTCAGCTCCTACGAGCAGTACTTC. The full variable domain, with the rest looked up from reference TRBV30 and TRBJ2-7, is SQTIHQWPATLVQPVGSPLSLECTVEGTSNPNLYWYRQAAGRGLQLLFYSVGIGQISSEVPQNLSASRPQDRQFILSSKKLLLSDSGFYLCAWRTPGVSSYEQYFGPGTRLTVT.

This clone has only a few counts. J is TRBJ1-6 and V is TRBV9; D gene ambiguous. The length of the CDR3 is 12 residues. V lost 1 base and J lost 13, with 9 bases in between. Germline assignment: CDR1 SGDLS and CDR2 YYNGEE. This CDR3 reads CASSVYGGPLHF. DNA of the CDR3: TGTGCCAGCAGCGTATACGGAGGGCCCCTCCACTTT.

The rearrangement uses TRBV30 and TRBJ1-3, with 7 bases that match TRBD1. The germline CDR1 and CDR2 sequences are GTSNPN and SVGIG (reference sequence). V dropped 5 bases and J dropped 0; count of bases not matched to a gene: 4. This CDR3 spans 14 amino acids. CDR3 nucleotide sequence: TGTGCCTGGGAGGACAGGAGCTCTGGAAACACCATATATTTT. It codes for CAWEDRSSGNTIYF.